Shown below are 15 T cell receptor beta chains from a single sample sequenced in a study of T cells in Graves' hyperthyroidism and ophthalmopathy. TCR beta CDR3 regions were amplified from RNA transcripts. TCR CDR3 regions were first amplified by RT-PCR with HTBI primers. MiXCR, run by TCRdb on the multiplex PCR reads, gives a single entry per CDR3 protein. The sample includes 300,000 to 450,000 distinct CDR3 sequences, approximately 25% of them seen just once. Source material: blood. These receptors were obtained from a man aged 50 to 60 with Graves' hyperthyroidism.

The CDR3 is CSANDRGGNEQFF. The DNA of the CDR3 is TGCAGTGCCAACGACAGGGGGGGCAATGAGCAGTTCTTC. V and J are TRBV20-1 and TRBJ2-1; 9 bases match TRBD1. Germline trimming cut 6 bases from V and 6 bases from J; bases unmatched to any gene: 6. CDR1 and CDR2 from the germline V gene are DFQATT and SNEGSKA (reference sequence). There are 13 residues in the CDR3.

This clonotype was seen a few times. The rearrangement links TRBV6-1 to TRBJ2-7; D ambiguous. This CDR3 is 11 amino acids long. CDR1 is MNHNS and CDR2 is SASEGT in the germline V gene. V lost 6 bases, J lost 5 bases, and 8 bases lay in between. CDR3 sequence reads: CASRVSNEQYF. The CDR3 DNA follows: TGTGCCAGCAGGGTTTCCAACGAGCAGTACTTC.

This clonotype was seen only a few times. This chain uses TRBV24-1 with TRBJ2-1, with unresolved D. This CDR3 comprises 12 residues. Germline V gene lookup returns CDR1 KGHDR and CDR2 SFDVKD. V was cut by 8 bases and J by 10 bases, with 14 bases left in between. DNA of the CDR3: TGTGCCACCATGAATTCCCGGCTGGAGCAGTTCTTC. Residues: CATMNSRLEQFF.

This clonotype has only a few counts. The J gene is TRBJ2-6, the V gene TRBV18; unclear D gene. This CDR3 has 13 amino acids. Trimming left V 9 bases short and J 8 bases short, with 14 bases between. Germline V gene sequence: CDR1 KGHSH, CDR2 LQKENI. CDR3 sequence (DNA): TGTGCCAGTTCCGGTAGGGCTTCCAACGTCCTGACTTTC. Amino acid sequence: CASSGRASNVLTF.

This clonotype was detected a few times. This CDR3 reads CASRKGPGTGELFF. In DNA, the CDR3 is TGTGCCAGCCGAAAGGGTCCGGGCACCGGGGAGCTGTTTTTT. The chain links TRBV28 to TRBJ2-2; D not certain. Germline V gene sequence: CDR1 MDHEN, CDR2 SYDVKM. The CDR3 length is 14 residues. The V gene lost 8 bases and the J gene lost 4 bases, with 14 bases spanning the gap.

The J gene is TRBJ2-3, the V gene TRBV29-1, with D uncertain. The CDR3 extends over 15 amino acids. V lost 6 bases, J lost 2 bases, and 18 bases lay in between. The germline CDR1 and CDR2 sequences are SQVTM and ANQGSEA. CDR3 nucleotide sequence: TGCAGCGTGACTGGGGAATCGGGCCACACAGATACGCAGTATTTT. Its translation is CSVTGESGHTDTQYF.

This chain joins TRBV6-1 and TRBJ2-2, with TRBD2 matching over 9 bases. Trimming removed 7 bases from V and 0 bases from J; junction bases left unmatched: 3. Looked up from germline, CDR1 is MNHNS and CDR2 is SASEGT. CDR3 size: 15 residues. The CDR3 DNA is TGTGCCAGCAACCAGCGGGAGGCGAACACCGGGGAGCTGTTTTTT. Amino acid sequence: CASNQREANTGELFF.

The V and J genes are TRBV19 and TRBJ1-5, with a possible D match to TRBD1 (6 bases). Trimming stripped 7 bases from V and 3 bases from J, with 16 bases between. The CDR3 length is 15 residues. Per the germline V gene, CDR1 is LNHDA and CDR2 is SQIVND (reference sequence). The CDR3 region is CASKSHRDPNQPQHF. The CDR3 nucleotides read TGTGCCAGTAAGTCCCACAGGGACCCCAATCAGCCCCAGCATTTT.

A few counts support this clonotype. The chain is built from TRBV9 and TRBJ2-1; 7 nucleotides align to TRBD1. In germline, CDR1 is SGDLS, CDR2 YYNGEE. There are 14 residues in the CDR3. V gave up 3 bases and J gave up 9 bases; unmatched junction bases: 9. The CDR3: CASSDTGTVGEQFF. CDR3 DNA sequence: TGTGCCAGCAGCGATACCGGGACAGTCGGTGAGCAGTTCTTC.

The chain is built from TRBV20-1 and TRBJ2-1, with a weak D call TRBD2 (6 bases). Germline V CDR1 and CDR2: DFQATT, SNEGSKA (reference sequence). V was pared by 3 bases and J by 5 bases, with 11 bases between. CDR3 length: 13 amino acids. The CDR3 loop is CSASGLANNEQFF. For the CDR3, the DNA is TGCAGTGCTAGTGGGCTAGCGAACAATGAGCAGTTCTTC.

This rearrangement joins TRBV20-1 to TRBJ2-3; possible D gene TRBD2, 7 bases. CDR1 and CDR2 from the germline V gene are DFQATT and SNEGSKA (reference sequence). The V end lost 7 bases, the J end lost 5 bases, and 10 bases lay between the germline ends. The CDR3 totals 11 residues. In DNA form, the CDR3 reads TGCAGTGGGGGGGGCGGAGATACGCAGTATTTT. Its translation: CSGGGGDTQYF.

V usage is TRBV7-9 and J usage is TRBJ2-7; 8 bases agree with TRBD2. The germline V gene encodes CDR1 SEHNR and CDR2 FQNEAQ (reference sequence). The CDR3 extends over 15 amino acids. V shed 7 bases and J 1 base; nucleotides not matched to a gene: 9. Here the CDR3 DNA reads TGTGCCAGCACCCTAGCGGGTGAATTTTCCTACGAGCAGTACTTC. Encoded protein: CASTLAGEFSYEQYF.

The chain has TRBV5-5 and TRBJ1-2; tentatively, D is TRBD1 (6 bases). The CDR3 covers 15 residues. The germline V gene has CDR1 SGHKS and CDR2 YYEKEE (reference sequence). The V end was cut by 4 bases, the J end by 3 bases, with 16 bases between. CDR3 sequence (DNA): TGTGCCAGCAGCCTTGGGGCAGGGGCCGACTATGGCTACACCTTC. Translating it yields CASSLGAGADYGYTF. The variable domain in full, with the rest retrieved from reference TRBV5-5 and TRBJ1-2, is DAGVTQSPTHLIKTRGQQVTLRCSPISGHKSVSWYQQVLGQGPQFIFQYYEKEERGRGNFPDRFSARQFPNYSSELNVNALLLGDSALYLCASSLGAGADYGYTFGSGTRLTVV.

Here the CDR3 reads CASSEPGVTEAFF. The CDR3, as DNA: TGTGCCAGCAGTGAACCAGGGGTCACTGAAGCTTTCTTT. The rearrangement uses TRBV25-1 and TRBJ1-1, with D perhaps matching TRBD1 (6 bases). The CDR3 has 13 amino acids. V gave up 2 bases and J gave up 4 bases, with 8 bases separating them. Germline values: CDR1 MGHDK, CDR2 SYGVNS. The full variable domain, rest sourced from reference TRBV25-1 and TRBJ1-1, is EADIYQTPRYLVIGTGKKITLECSQTMGHDKMYWYQQDPGMELHLIHYSYGVNSTEKGDLSSESTVSRIRTEHFPLTLESARPSHTSQYLCASSEPGVTEAFFGQGTRLTVV.

The gene calls are TRBV5-4 and TRBJ2-1; D is perhaps TRBD2 (5 bases). The germline V and J ends were trimmed by 7 bases and 2 bases, with 7 bases remaining between them. The CDR3 sequence is 12 residues long. Looked up from germline, CDR1 is SGHNT and CDR2 is YYREEE (reference sequence). The CDR3, as DNA: TGTGCCAGCCGGACTCCCTACAATGAGCAGTTCTTC. It is translated as CASRTPYNEQFF.